These 23 T cell receptor beta chains share one sample of origin, sequenced in a study of spatial heterogeneity in lung cancer. Findings of the study overall: It was found that expanded intratumoral alpha and beta TCR counts tracked tumor mutation counts.

TCRdb reprocessed the 5' RACE reads with MiXCR, giving one entry per CDR3 protein. Of about 18,000 distinct CDR3 sequences listed, approximately 10% are singletons. Their antigen targets remain unknown. The sample's time point: sample taken at primary tumor resection. Sequences were derived from lung tumor tissue, sampled at surgery. These receptors all come from a female donor with early-stage non-small cell lung cancer.

Regarding this clonotype: With the library built for alpha chains, this beta chain is off target and its frequency is not meaningful. The CDR3 protein is CASSLTPGGNQPQHF. CDR3 coding DNA: TGTGCCAGCAGCTTAACTCCGGGGGGGAATCAGCCCCAGCATTTT. The J gene is TRBJ1-5, the V gene TRBV3-1; tentative D call: TRBD1 (5 bases). CDR3 length equals 15 residues. Germline V CDR1 and CDR2: LGHDT, YNNKEL (reference sequence). V dropped 5 bases and J dropped 4 bases, with 15 bases sitting between them.

This clonotype was seen ten or more times. This beta chain was picked up by a library intended for alpha chains and is off target, so its count carries little meaning. V gene TRBV24-1 combines with J gene TRBJ2-5; a possible D gene is TRBD1 (5 bases). Germline-derived CDR1 and CDR2 are KGHDR and SFDVKD. The CDR3 is 16 residues long. V dropped 2 bases and J dropped 1 base, with 13 bases sitting between them. In nucleotides, the CDR3 is TGTGCCACCAGTGATTCTCGACAGACCCTCCAAGAGACCCAGTACTTC. It specifies CATSDSRQTLQETQYF.

This clonotype is medium-sized by share. This beta chain is a stray sequence in a library constructed for alpha chains; its clone size is not meaningful. The CDR3 region is CASRLTSGTGGGAEAFF. CDR3 sequence (DNA): TGTGCCAGCAGACTAACCAGCGGGACAGGAGGGGGGGCTGAAGCTTTCTTT. The chain has TRBV6-4 and TRBJ1-1, with 8 bases identical to TRBD1. The CDR3 covers 17 residues. CDR1 and CDR2 (germline): MRHNA, SNTAGT. The V gene end was trimmed by 6 bases and the J gene end by 6 bases; junction bases not matched to a gene: 18.

Turning to this clonotype: In a library made to pick up alpha chains, this beta chain is a stray read with a size that means little. The rearrangement joins TRBV29-1 to TRBJ2-2, with a tentative D call TRBD2 (6 bases). V lost 3 bases and J lost 6, with 11 bases in between. In germline, CDR1 is SQVTM, CDR2 ANQGSEA. The CDR3 runs to 13 residues. CDR3 in DNA: TGCAGCGTTGAGCGGGGTGAGGCCGGGGAGCTGTTTTTT. It yields the protein CSVERGEAGELFF.

Turning to this clonotype: With the library built for alpha chains, this beta chain is off target and its frequency is not meaningful. This chain joins TRBV9 and TRBJ1-2; TRBD1 aligns across 8 bases. This CDR3 has 15 amino acids. Germline values: CDR1 SGDLS, CDR2 YYNGEE. V gave up 4 bases and J gave up 3 bases; unmatched junction bases: 8. DNA for the CDR3: TGTGCCAGCAGCTCGGGGACAGGTTGGGACTATGGCTACACCTTC. Amino acids: CASSSGTGWDYGYTF.

At least ten counts were recorded for this clonotype. The library was built for alpha chains, so this beta chain is an off-target read and its size means little. V and J are TRBV7-9 and TRBJ2-1, with 7 positions matching TRBD1. With 6 bases clipped from V and 12 bases from J, the junction kept 5 bases outside the gene matches. Germline V gives CDR1 SEHNR, CDR2 FQNEAQ (reference sequence). The CDR3 is 11 amino acids. For the CDR3, the DNA is TGTGCCAGCAGGCTAACAGGGGCGCAGTTCTTC. This gives the protein CASRLTGAQFF.

This clonotype was seen at least ten times. For a library built for alpha chains, this beta chain is a stray read; little rests on its size. This chain uses TRBV20-1 with TRBJ1-6; maybe TRBD1 (5 bases). The CDR3 loop spans 17 amino acids. Germline loops: CDR1 DFQATT, CDR2 SNEGSKA (reference sequence). The V end was cut by 2 bases, the J end by 3 bases, with 17 bases between. The CDR3 protein is CSARSRVLTDYNSPLHF. CDR3 sequence (DNA): TGCAGTGCTAGATCCCGGGTATTGACAGACTATAATTCACCCCTCCACTTT.

This clonotype has a count of ten or more. The size of this beta chain means little, since it is a stray read in a library made for alpha chains. V gene TRBV29-1 combines with J gene TRBJ1-2; no firm D call. Trimming cost V 5 bases and J 6 bases, with 13 bases left between them. The CDR3 covers 12 residues. Looked up from germline, CDR1 is SQVTM and CDR2 is ANQGSEA. CDR3 coding DNA: TGCAGCGTTATTCTCGGGCAGAATGGCTACACCTTC. As protein: CSVILGQNGYTF.

This clonotype was seen a handful of times. This beta chain turned up in a library designed for alpha chains; as an off-target read, its abundance says little. The V call is TRBV5-1, the J call TRBJ1-2, with a tentative D call TRBD1 (5 bases). V was clipped by 0 bases and J by 6 bases, with 15 bases between them. The germline gives CDR1 SGHRS, CDR2 YFSETQ. This CDR3 has 15 amino acids. The chain's CDR3 is CASSLDVPGSDGYTF. The CDR3 bases are TGCGCCAGCAGCTTGGATGTCCCAGGGAGTGATGGCTACACCTTC.

With regard to this clonotype: This beta chain appears as a stray read in a library generated for alpha chains; its size is not informative. This chain joins TRBV5-6 and TRBJ2-3; 12 positions agree with TRBD2. The V segment lost 0 bases and the J segment 4 bases; nucleotides outside the gene matches: 6. The length of the CDR3 is 17 residues. Germline-derived CDR1 and CDR2 are SGHDT and YYEEEE. CDR3 sequence (DNA): TGTGCCAGCAGCTTGGTGGCTAGCGGGGGGGCCGCAGATACGCAGTATTTT. Its translation is CASSLVASGGAADTQYF.

This clonotype was detected a few times. The size of this beta chain means little, since it is a stray read in a library made for alpha chains. The rearrangement uses TRBV28 and TRBJ1-4; possible D gene TRBD1, 6 bases. V was shortened by 6 bases and J by 7 bases, with 9 bases between the two germline ends. The CDR3 spans 12 residues. Germline CDR1 MDHEN, CDR2 SYDVKM. The CDR3 DNA follows: TGTGCCAGCAGAACAGGGTTTGAAAAACTGTTTTTT. Its protein is CASRTGFEKLFF.

This clonotype has more than one count but fewer than ten. This beta chain is a stray read from a library made for alpha chains; its abundance is not meaningful. This rearrangement joins TRBV14 to TRBJ2-3; 9 bases fit TRBD1. V shed 2 bases and J 2 bases; nucleotides not matched to a gene: 20. CDR3 length: 21 amino acids. Germline V gene data show CDR1 as SGHDN and CDR2 as FVKESK. The DNA of the CDR3 is TGTGCCAGCAGCCAAAGACGTTCCCGGGACAGGGCTTTTTCACACACAGATACGCAGTATTTT. This encodes CASSQRRSRDRAFSHTDTQYF.

This clonotype was detected a few times. This beta chain lies outside the target of a library built for alpha chains; its clone size means little. This chain joins TRBV3-1 and TRBJ2-5, with TRBD2 as a possible D gene (6 bases). V dropped 5 bases and J dropped 4 bases, with 11 bases sitting between them. Germline V CDR1 and CDR2: LGHDT, YNNKEL (reference sequence). The CDR3 contains 13 residues. The CDR3 is CASSRRRAETQYF. In nucleotides, the CDR3 is TGTGCCAGCAGCAGAAGGAGGGCAGAGACCCAGTACTTC.

This clonotype occurred a few times. This beta chain is off target for a library built for alpha chains, so its abundance means little. The rearrangement links TRBV6-5 to TRBJ1-4, with TRBD1 matching 10 bases. J was trimmed by 5 bases and V by 5 bases; bases with no gene match: 8. The length of the CDR3 is 16 residues. Germline loops: CDR1 MNHEY, CDR2 SVGAGI. CDR3 bases: TGTGCCAGCAGTGCCGGGACAGGGGTTCCCAATGAAAAACTGTTTTTT. Its protein is CASSAGTGVPNEKLFF.

In this sample, this clonotype turned up a few times. This beta chain is a stray sequence in a library constructed for alpha chains; its clone size is not meaningful. V gene TRBV2 combines with J gene TRBJ2-3; D unresolved. Per the germline V gene, CDR1 is SNHLY and CDR2 is FYNNEI. The CDR3 spans 15 residues. The V end was cut by 5 bases, the J end by 4 bases, with 16 bases between. The CDR3 region is CASSPSYGSPDTQYF. The CDR3 DNA sequence: TGTGCCAGCAGTCCCTCATACGGAAGCCCAGATACGCAGTATTTT. Looking up the rest from reference TRBV2 and TRBJ2-3 gives the full variable domain: EPEVTQTPSHQVTQMGQEVILRCVPISNHLYFYWYRQILGQKVEFLVSFYNNEISEKSEIFDDQFSVERPDGSNFTLKIRSTKLEDSAMYFCASSPSYGSPDTQYFGPGTRLTVL.

This clonotype occurred many times. This beta chain is an unintended read in a library built for alpha chains; its size means little. The gene calls are TRBV10-3 and TRBJ2-7; D possibly corresponds to TRBD1 (7 bases). The germline CDR1 and CDR2 sequences are ENHRY and SYGVKD. The CDR3 contains 14 residues. The ends were cut back, 3 bases at V and 5 bases at J, with 14 bases in the middle. CDR3 bases: TGTGCCATCAGTGATAGGCAGGGGGGCAACGAGCAGTACTTC. It codes for CAISDRQGGNEQYF.

Details on this clonotype: This beta chain represents an off-target read in a library built for alpha chains; its size is of limited meaning. The chain links TRBV6-5 to TRBJ1-6; 7 bases are shared with TRBD1. Germline assignment: CDR1 MNHEY and CDR2 SVGAGI. V trimming: 5 bases; J trimming: 0 bases; junction bases outside the gene matches: 4. The CDR3 length is 16 residues. CDR3 nucleotides: TGTGCCAGCAGTAGGGACAGAATCTCCTATAATTCACCCCTCCACTTT. This translates into CASSRDRISYNSPLHF.

In its sample, this clonotype was seen a few times. This beta chain came through as a stray read in a library set up for alpha chains, and its size says little. V and J are TRBV20-1 and TRBJ2-3, with TRBD2 matching 7 bases. Unmatched junction bases numbered 7, after V lost 5 bases and J lost 2 bases. Germline V gene data show CDR1 as DFQATT and CDR2 as SNEGSKA (reference sequence). CDR3 size: 14 residues. CDR3 amino acids: CSAHSGLVTDTQYF. CDR3 nucleotide sequence: TGCAGTGCTCATTCCGGACTAGTCACAGATACGCAGTATTTT.

This clonotype appeared a few times. This beta chain is a stray sequence in a library constructed for alpha chains; its clone size is not meaningful. This sequence joins TRBV5-6 and TRBJ2-3; unclear D gene. With 4 bases removed from V and 3 bases from J, the gap between germline ends came to 9 bases. Germline V gives CDR1 SGHDT, CDR2 YYEEEE. This CDR3 comprises 13 residues. The CDR3 sequence: CASSDIRTDTQYF. CDR3 sequence (DNA): TGTGCCAGCAGCGATATAAGGACAGATACGCAGTATTTT.

This clonotype was seen more than once but under ten times. Because this beta chain is a stray read in a library intended to capture alpha chains, its abundance should not be given much weight. V usage is TRBV20-1 and J usage is TRBJ2-5; 15 bases align to TRBD2. The V gene's germline CDR1 is DFQATT and CDR2 SNEGSKA (reference sequence). V trimming: 6 bases; J trimming: 4 bases; junction bases outside the gene matches: 6. CDR3 length: 15 residues. The CDR3, as DNA: TGCAGTGCGGGACTAGCGGGGGGTCGGGGAGAGACCCAGTACTTC. Encoded protein: CSAGLAGGRGETQYF.

This clonotype was counted a few times. This beta chain is an unintended read in a library built for alpha chains; its size means little. V gene TRBV5-1 combines with J gene TRBJ1-6; 9 bases match TRBD1. Trimming took 4 bases from V and 9 from J; bases not matched to a gene: 5. The CDR3 covers 14 residues. Germline CDR1 reads SGHRS; CDR2 reads YFSETQ. CDR3 region: CASSLGQGLSPLHF. The CDR3 nucleotides read TGCGCCAGCAGCCTAGGACAGGGGCTTTCACCCCTCCACTTT.

This clonotype was picked up a small number of times. With the library built for alpha chains, this beta chain is off target and its frequency is not meaningful. The CDR3 sequence is CASSYSTAGNEQFF. The CDR3 DNA is TGTGCCAGCAGTTACTCCACTGCGGGGAATGAGCAGTTCTTC. The V call is TRBV6-5, the J call TRBJ2-1; TRBD2 is a possible D gene (6 bases). CDR1 and CDR2 (germline): MNHEY, SVGAGI. The length of the CDR3 is 14 residues. With 0 bases removed from V and 7 bases from J, the gap between germline ends came to 10 bases.

On this clonotype: Because this beta chain is a stray read in a library intended to capture alpha chains, its abundance should not be given much weight. The rearrangement uses TRBV12-3 or TRBV12-4 and TRBJ2-1; 12 bases match TRBD2. V was pared by 6 bases and J by 4 bases, with 1 base of the junction left unmatched. CDR3 length: 14 amino acids. The chain's CDR3 is CASRLAGGYNEQFF. CDR3 nucleotides: TGTGCCAGCAGACTAGCGGGGGGATACAATGAGCAGTTCTTC.